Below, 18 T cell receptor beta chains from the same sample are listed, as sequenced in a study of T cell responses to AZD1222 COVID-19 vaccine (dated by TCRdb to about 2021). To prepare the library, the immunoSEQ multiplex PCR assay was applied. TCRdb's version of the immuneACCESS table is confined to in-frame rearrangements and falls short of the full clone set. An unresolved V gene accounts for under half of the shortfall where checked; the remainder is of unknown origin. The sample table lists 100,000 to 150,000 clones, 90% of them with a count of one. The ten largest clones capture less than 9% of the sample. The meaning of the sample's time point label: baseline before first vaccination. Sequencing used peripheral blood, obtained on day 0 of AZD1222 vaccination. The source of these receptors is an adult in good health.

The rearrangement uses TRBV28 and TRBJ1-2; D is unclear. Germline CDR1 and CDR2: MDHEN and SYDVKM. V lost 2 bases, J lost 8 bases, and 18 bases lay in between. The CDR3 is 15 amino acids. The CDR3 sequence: CASSLTPVRRFGYTF. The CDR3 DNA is TGTGCCAGCAGTTTAACCCCAGTACGCAGATTCGGCTACACCTTC.

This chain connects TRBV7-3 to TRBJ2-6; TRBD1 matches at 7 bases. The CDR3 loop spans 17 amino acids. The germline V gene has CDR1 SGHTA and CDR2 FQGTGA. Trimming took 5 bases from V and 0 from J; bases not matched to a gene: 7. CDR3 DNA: TGTGCCAGCAGCCCCCGGGACAGTCCCTCTGGGGCCAACGTCCTGACTTTC. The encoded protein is CASSPRDSPSGANVLTF. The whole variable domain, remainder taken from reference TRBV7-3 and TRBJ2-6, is GAGVSQTPSNKVTEKGKYVELRCDPISGHTALYWYRQSLGQGPEFLIYFQGTGAADDSGLPNDRFFAVRPEGSVSTLKIQRTERGDSAVYLCASSPRDSPSGANVLTFGAGSRLTVL.

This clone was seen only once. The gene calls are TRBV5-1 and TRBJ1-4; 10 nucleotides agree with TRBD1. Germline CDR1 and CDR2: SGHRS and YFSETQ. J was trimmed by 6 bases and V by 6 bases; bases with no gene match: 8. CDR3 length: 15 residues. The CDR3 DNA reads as TGCGCCAGCACAGTTTTGGGACAGGGGCATGAAAAACTGTTTTTT. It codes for CASTVLGQGHEKLFF. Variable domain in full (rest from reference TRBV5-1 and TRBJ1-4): KAGVTQTPRYLIKTRGQQVTLSCSPISGHRSVSWYQQTPGQGLQFLFEYFSETQRNKGNFPGRFSGRQFSNSRSEMNVSTLELGDSALYLCASTVLGQGHEKLFFGSGTQLSVL.

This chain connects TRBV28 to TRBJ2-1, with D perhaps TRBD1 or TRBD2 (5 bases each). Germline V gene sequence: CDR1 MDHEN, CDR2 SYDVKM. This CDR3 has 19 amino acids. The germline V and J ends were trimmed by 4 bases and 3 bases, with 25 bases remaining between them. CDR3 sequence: CASSYHSGQGSPNYNEQFF. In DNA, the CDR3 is TGTGCCAGCAGTTACCATTCGGGGCAGGGCAGCCCAAACTACAATGAGCAGTTCTTC.

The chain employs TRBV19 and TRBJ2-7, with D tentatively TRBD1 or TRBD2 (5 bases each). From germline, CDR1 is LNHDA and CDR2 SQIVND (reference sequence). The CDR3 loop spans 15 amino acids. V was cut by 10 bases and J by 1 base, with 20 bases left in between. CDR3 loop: CATKPGTDLSYEQYF. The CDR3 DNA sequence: TGTGCCACCAAGCCGGGGACGGATCTATCCTACGAGCAGTACTTC.

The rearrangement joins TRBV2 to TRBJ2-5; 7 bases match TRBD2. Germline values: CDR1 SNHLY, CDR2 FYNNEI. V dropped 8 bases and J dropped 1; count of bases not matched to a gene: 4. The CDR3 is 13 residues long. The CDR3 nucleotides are TGTGCCAGCGAGCGGGGAACCCAAGAGACCCAGTACTTC. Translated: CASERGTQETQYF.

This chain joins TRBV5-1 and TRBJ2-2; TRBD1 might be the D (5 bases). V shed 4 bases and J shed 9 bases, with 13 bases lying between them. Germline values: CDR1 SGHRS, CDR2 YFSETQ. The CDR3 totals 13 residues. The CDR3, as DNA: TGCGCCAGCAGCGGGCAGGGTTTCCGGGAGCTGTTTTTT. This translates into CASSGQGFRELFF.

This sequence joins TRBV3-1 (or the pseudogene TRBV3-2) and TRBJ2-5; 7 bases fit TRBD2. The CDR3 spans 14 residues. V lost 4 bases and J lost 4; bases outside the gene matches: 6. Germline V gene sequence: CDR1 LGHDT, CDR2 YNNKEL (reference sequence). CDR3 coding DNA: TGTGCCAGCAGCCTGGGACTATCGCGAGAGACCCAGTACTTC. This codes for CASSLGLSRETQYF.

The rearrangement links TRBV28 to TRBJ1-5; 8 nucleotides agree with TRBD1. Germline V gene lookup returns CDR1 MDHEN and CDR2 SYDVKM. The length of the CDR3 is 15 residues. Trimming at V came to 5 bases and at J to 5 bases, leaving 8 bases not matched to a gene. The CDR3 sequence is CASSLNGQGHQPQHF. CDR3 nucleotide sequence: TGTGCCAGCAGTCTGAACGGACAGGGCCATCAGCCCCAGCATTTT.

The CDR3 sequence is CASSQDGTGQLKTQYF. In DNA form, the CDR3 reads TGCGCCAGCAGCCAAGACGGGACAGGACAATTGAAGACCCAGTACTTC. The chain combines TRBV4-1 with TRBJ2-5; 8 bases are shared with TRBD1. Germline values: CDR1 MGHRA, CDR2 YSYEKL. Trimming removed 0 bases from V and 6 bases from J; junction bases left unmatched: 9. The CDR3 runs to 16 residues.

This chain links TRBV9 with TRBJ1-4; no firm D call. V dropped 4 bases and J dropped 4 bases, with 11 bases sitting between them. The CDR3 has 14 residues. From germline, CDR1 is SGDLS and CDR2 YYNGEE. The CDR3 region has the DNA TGTGCCAGCAGCCCGGACGGCTTTAATGAAAAACTGTTTTTT. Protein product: CASSPDGFNEKLFF.

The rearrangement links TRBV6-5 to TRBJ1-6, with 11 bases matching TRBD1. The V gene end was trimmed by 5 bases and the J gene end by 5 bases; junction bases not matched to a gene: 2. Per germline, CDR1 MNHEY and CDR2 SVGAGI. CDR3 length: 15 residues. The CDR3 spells CASSRTGGNNSPLHF. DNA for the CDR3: TGTGCCAGCAGTCGGACAGGGGGCAATAATTCACCCCTCCACTTT.

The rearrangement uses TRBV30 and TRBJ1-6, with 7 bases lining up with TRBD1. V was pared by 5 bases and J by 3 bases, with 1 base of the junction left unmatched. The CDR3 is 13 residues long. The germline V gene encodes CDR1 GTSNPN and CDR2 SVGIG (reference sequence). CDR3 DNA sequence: TGTGCCTGGCGGGACAGCTATAATTCACCCCTCCACTTT. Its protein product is CAWRDSYNSPLHF.

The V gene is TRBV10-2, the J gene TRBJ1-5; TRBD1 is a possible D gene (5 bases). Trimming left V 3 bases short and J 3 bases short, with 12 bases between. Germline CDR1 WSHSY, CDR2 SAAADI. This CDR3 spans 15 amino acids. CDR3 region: CASSDVGGDNQPQHF. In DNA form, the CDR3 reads TGCGCCAGCAGTGATGTCGGGGGAGACAATCAGCCCCAGCATTTT.

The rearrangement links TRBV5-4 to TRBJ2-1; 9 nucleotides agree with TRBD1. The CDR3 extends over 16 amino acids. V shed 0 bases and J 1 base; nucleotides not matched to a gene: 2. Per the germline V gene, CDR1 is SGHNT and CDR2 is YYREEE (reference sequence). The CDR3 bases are TGTGCCAGCAGCTTGGGCGGACAGGGGTCCTACAATGAGCAGTTCTTC. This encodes CASSLGGQGSYNEQFF.

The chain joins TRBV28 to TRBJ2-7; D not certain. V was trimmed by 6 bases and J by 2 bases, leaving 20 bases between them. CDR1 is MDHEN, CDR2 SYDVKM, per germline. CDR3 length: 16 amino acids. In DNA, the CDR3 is TGTGCCAGCAGACCTCAAATCGGCAGACCAACCTACGAGCAGTACTTC. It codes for CASRPQIGRPTYEQYF.

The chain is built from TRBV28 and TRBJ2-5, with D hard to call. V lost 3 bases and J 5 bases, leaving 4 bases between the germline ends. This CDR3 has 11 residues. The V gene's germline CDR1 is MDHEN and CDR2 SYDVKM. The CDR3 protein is CASSLMETQYF. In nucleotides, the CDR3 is TGTGCCAGCAGTTTGATGGAGACCCAGTACTTC.

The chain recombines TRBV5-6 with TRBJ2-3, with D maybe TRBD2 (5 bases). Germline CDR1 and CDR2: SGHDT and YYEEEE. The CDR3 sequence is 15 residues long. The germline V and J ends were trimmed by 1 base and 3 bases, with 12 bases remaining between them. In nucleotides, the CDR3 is TGTGCCAGCAGCTTGCCGGGGTTGGGGACAGATACGCAGTATTTT. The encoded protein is CASSLPGLGTDTQYF.